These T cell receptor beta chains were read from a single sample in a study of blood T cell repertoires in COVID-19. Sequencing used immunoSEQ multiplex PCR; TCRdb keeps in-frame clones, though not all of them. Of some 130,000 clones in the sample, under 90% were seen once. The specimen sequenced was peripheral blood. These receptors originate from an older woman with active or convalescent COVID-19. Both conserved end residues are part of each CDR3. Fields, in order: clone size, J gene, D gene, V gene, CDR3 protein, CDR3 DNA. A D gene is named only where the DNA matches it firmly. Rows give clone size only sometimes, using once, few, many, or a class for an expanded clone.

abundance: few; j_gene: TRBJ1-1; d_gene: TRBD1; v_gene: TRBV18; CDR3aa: CASSGDRNTEAFF; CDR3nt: TGTGCCAGCTCCGGGGACAGAAACACTGAAGCTTTCTTT
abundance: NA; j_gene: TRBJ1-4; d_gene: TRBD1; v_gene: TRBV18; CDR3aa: CASSPLRDSNEKLFF; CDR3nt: TGTGCCAGCTCACCACTCCGGGACAGTAATGAAAAACTGTTTTTT
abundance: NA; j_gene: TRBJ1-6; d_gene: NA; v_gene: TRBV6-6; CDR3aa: CASSPTLEGNSPLHF; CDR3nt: TGTGCCAGCAGTCCCACATTGGAGGGCAATTCACCCCTCCACTTT
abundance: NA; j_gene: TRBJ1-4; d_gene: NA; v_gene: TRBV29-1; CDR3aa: CSVFLGSEKLFF; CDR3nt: TGCAGCGTTTTCCTTGGGAGTGAAAAACTGTTTTTT
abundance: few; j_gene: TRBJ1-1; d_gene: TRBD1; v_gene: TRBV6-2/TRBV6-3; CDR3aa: CASSWTGGFGEAFF; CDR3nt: TGTGCCAGCAGTTGGACAGGGGGCTTTGGTGAAGCTTTCTTT
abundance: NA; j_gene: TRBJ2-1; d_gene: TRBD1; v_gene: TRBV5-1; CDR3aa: CASSPGQGVRNEQFF; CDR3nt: TGCGCCAGCAGTCCGGGACAGGGGGTTCGGAATGAGCAGTTCTTC
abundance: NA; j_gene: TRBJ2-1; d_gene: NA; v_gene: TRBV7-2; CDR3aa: CASSLASRGSYNEQFF; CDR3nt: TGTGCCAGCAGCTTAGCTTCTAGGGGCTCCTACAATGAGCAGTTCTTC
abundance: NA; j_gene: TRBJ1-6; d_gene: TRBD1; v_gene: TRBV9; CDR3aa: CASSPWTGSNSPLHF; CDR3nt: TGTGCCAGCAGCCCATGGACAGGGTCAAATTCACCCCTCCACTTT
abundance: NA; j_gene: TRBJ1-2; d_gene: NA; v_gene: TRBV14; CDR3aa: CASSRGTHYGYTF; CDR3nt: TGTGCCAGCAGCCGAGGGACTCACTATGGCTACACCTTC
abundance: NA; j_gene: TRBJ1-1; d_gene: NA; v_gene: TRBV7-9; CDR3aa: CASRPTPGLTRTEAFF; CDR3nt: TGTGCCAGCAGGCCTACACCGGGACTCACCAGGACTGAAGCTTTCTTT
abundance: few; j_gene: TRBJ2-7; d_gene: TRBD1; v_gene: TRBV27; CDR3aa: CASSSPTGGSNEQYF; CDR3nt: TGTGCCAGCAGTTCACCGACAGGGGGCAGTAACGAGCAGTACTTC
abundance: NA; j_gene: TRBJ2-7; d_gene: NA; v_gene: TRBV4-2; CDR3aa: CASSQDPGLSNEQYF; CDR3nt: TGTGCCAGCAGCCAAGATCCAGGGTTATCAAACGAGCAGTACTTC
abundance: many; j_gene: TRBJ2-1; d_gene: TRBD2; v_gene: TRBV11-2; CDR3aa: CASSSGLAGGREQFF; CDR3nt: TGTGCCAGCAGCTCGGGACTAGCGGGGGGGCGTGAGCAGTTCTTC
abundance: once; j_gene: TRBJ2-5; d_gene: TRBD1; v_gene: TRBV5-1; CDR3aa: CASSFTGGQETQYF; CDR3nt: TGCGCCAGCAGCTTTACAGGGGGGCAAGAGACCCAGTACTTC
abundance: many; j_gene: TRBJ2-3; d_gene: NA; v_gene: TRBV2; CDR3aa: CASSLETDTQYF; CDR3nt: TGTGCCAGCAGTCTAGAGACAGATACGCAGTATTTT
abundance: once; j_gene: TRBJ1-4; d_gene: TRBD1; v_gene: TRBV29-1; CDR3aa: CSVGQVPNEKLFF; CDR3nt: TGCAGCGTCGGACAGGTGCCTAATGAAAAACTGTTTTTT
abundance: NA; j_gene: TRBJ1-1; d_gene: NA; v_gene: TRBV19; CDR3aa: CASARAGRTEAFF; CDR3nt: TGTGCCAGCGCCAGGGCAGGTCGAACTGAAGCTTTCTTT
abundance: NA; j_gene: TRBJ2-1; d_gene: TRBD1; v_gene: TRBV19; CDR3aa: CASSTWTGTSSYNEQFF; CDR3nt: TGTGCCAGTAGTACATGGACAGGCACTAGCTCCTACAATGAGCAGTTCTTC
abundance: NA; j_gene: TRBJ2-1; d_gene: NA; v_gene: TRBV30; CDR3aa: CAWSAGWSDNEQFF; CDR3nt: TGTGCCTGGAGTGCCGGGTGGAGCGACAATGAGCAGTTCTTC
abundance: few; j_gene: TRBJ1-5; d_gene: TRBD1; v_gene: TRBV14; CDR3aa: CASSQAIQGAGGNQPQHF; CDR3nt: TGTGCCAGCAGCCAAGCCATACAGGGGGCGGGTGGCAATCAGCCCCAGCATTTT
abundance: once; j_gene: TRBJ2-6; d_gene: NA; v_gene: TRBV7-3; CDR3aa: CASSLQGSVAGANVLTF; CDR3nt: TGTGCCAGCAGCTTACAGGGTAGTGTTGCTGGGGCCAACGTCCTGACTTTC
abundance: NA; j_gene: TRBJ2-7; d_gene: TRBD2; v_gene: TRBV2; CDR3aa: CASRKGTSGDYEQYF; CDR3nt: TGTGCCAGCAGGAAAGGGACTAGCGGCGACTACGAGCAGTACTTC
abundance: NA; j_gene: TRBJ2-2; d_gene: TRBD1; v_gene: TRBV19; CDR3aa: CASQGQGGTGELFF; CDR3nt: TGTGCCAGCCAGGGACAGGGGGGCACCGGGGAGCTGTTTTTT
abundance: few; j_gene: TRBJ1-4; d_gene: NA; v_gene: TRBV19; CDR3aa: CASRRDPSGEKLFF; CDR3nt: TGTGCCAGTAGAAGGGACCCAAGCGGGGAAAAACTGTTTTTT
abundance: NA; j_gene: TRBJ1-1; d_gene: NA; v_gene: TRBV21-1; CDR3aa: CASSKVGVSGNTEAFF; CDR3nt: TGTGCCAGCAGCAAGGTAGGGGTGTCAGGGAACACTGAAGCTTTCTTT
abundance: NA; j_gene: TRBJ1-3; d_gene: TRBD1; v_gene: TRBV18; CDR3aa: CASLRGRGPQRSGNTIYF; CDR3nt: TGTGCCAGCCTCCGCGGCAGGGGGCCCCAACGATCTGGAAACACCATATATTTT
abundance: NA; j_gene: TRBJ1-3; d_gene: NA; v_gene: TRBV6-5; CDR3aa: CASSGRGGSGNTIYF; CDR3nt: TGTGCCAGCAGCGGTCGCGGGGGCTCTGGAAACACCATATATTTT
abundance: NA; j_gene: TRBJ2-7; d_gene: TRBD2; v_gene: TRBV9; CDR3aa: CASSFLAGAYEQYF; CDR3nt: TGTGCCAGCAGCTTTCTAGCGGGGGCCTACGAGCAGTACTTC
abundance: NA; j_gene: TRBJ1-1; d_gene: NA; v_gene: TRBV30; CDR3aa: CAWSVGGGTEAFF; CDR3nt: TGTGCCTGGAGTGTAGGCGGGGGGACTGAAGCTTTCTTT
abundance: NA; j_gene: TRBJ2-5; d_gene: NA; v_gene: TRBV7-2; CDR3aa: CASSFFRVGGETQYF; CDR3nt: TGTGCCAGCAGCTTTTTCAGGGTCGGGGGAGAGACCCAGTACTTC
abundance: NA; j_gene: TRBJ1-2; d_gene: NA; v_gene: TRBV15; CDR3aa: CATSQRLQGHYGYTF; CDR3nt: TGTGCCACCAGCCAACGCCTCCAGGGCCACTATGGCTACACCTTC
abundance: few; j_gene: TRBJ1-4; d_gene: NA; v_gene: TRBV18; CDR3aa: CASSPAEQGGEKLFF; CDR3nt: TGTGCCAGCTCACCAGCGGAACAGGGAGGGGAAAAACTGTTTTTT
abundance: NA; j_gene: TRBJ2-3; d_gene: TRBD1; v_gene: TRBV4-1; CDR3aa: CASSLGQGMTDTQYF; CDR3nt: TGCGCCAGCAGCCTGGGACAGGGGATGACAGATACGCAGTATTTT
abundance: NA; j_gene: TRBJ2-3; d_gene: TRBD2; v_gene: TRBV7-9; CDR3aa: CASSLELAGARGADTQYF; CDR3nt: TGTGCCAGCAGCTTGGAACTAGCGGGGGCAAGAGGGGCAGATACGCAGTATTTT
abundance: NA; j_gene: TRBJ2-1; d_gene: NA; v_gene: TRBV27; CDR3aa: CASSFWRGNYNEQFF; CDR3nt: TGTGCCAGCAGTTTCTGGCGGGGAAACTACAATGAGCAGTTCTTC
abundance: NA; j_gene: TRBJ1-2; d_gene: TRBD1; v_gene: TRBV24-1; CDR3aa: CATSDWDRGFYGYTF; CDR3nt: TGTGCCACCAGTGATTGGGACAGGGGATTCTATGGCTACACCTTC